Included here is one T cell receptor (beta chain) sequence, with context. Its antigen remains unidentified. This sample stems from a study of T-cell reconstitution after alpha-beta-depleted transplantation in children. Whole-study findings and limits: At the one-year point after transplant, T-cell counts and TCRbeta diversity were found to come mostly from T cells that had been newly produced.

The CDR3 is 16 residues long. CDR1 is SGDLS, CDR2 YYNGEE, per germline. Trimming took off 1 base at V and 4 bases at J, with 15 bases between the two ends. Library preparation (for TCRbeta) was performed with unique molecular identifiers. From the PCR reads, TCRdb called clonotypes with MiXCR, one entry per CDR3 protein. The data show 450,000 to 700,000 distinct CDR3 sequences, with roughly 27% seen just once and approximately 33% held by the top ten. The source was PBMCs, collected before TCRalphabeta/CD19-depleted stem cell transplant. The V call is TRBV9, the J call TRBJ2-1; D may be TRBD2 (6 bases). The origin of this receptor is a boy under three years old with Wiskott-Aldrich syndrome, due to receive a stem cell transplant. CDR3 region: CASSVIGLAPYNEQFF. The CDR3 DNA is TGTGCCAGCAGCGTAATAGGTCTAGCGCCATACAATGAGCAGTTCTTC. The complete variable domain, with remaining parts taken from reference TRBV9 and TRBJ2-1, reads DSGVTQTPKHLITATGQRVTLRCSPRSGDLSVYWYQQSLDQGLQFLIQYYNGEERAKGNILERFSAQQFPDLHSELNLSSLELGDSALYFCASSVIGLAPYNEQFFGPGTRLTVL.